These 26 T cell receptor beta chains came from one sample sequenced in a study of T cell repertoires in cytomegalovirus infection. TCRdb independently ran MiXCR on the reads; one entry per CDR3 protein. Of 150,000 to 200,000 distinct CDR3 sequences detected, around 20% appear once; the ten largest clones hold around 2.7%. Source material: PBMCs. The receptor source for this set is a human donor in good health (CMV status not recorded). Some clones in this sample may be carry-over from other donors' samples.

This clonotype was detected a few times. CDR3 coding DNA: TGCGCCAGCAGCTTGGGGGGGGCGCGCACTGAAGCTTTCTTT. This sequence encodes CASSLGGARTEAFF. V and J are TRBV5-1 and TRBJ1-1; a possible D gene is TRBD1 (6 bases). The V end lost 0 bases, the J end lost 4 bases, and 10 bases lay between the germline ends. This CDR3 has 14 amino acids. The V gene's germline CDR1 is SGHRS and CDR2 YFSETQ.

This clonotype showed up many times. The V call is TRBV2, the J call TRBJ2-1; 7 bases are a match to TRBD1. This CDR3 is 14 amino acids long. Germline CDR1 reads SNHLY; CDR2 reads FYNNEI. The V segment lost 5 bases and the J segment 7 bases; nucleotides outside the gene matches: 8. CDR3 amino acids: CASSPGTVPNEQFF. The CDR3 region has the DNA TGTGCCAGCAGTCCCGGGACAGTTCCGAATGAGCAGTTCTTC.

This clonotype came up a few times. V gene TRBV10-3 combines with J gene TRBJ2-5; perhaps TRBD1 as D (6 bases). Per germline, CDR1 ENHRY and CDR2 SYGVKD. The CDR3 sequence is 19 residues long. V was clipped by 2 bases and J by 1 base, with 23 bases between them. The CDR3 nucleotides read TGTGCCATCAGTGAGACCGGGACATCTCACACCAGACGCCAAGAGACCCAGTACTTC. The encoded protein is CAISETGTSHTRRQETQYF.

This sequence joins TRBV12-3 or TRBV12-4 and TRBJ1-6, with no clear D. The CDR3 sequence is 15 residues long. V lost 8 bases and J lost 9, with 20 bases in between. CDR3 sequence reads: CASAYQGSRVSPLHF. CDR3 bases: TGTGCCAGCGCCTATCAAGGGTCAAGAGTTTCACCCCTCCACTTT.

The CDR3 protein is CASSELLTQTKNIQYF. The CDR3 region has the DNA TGTGCCAGCAGTGAACTGTTGACTCAAACCAAAAACATTCAGTACTTC. The V and J genes are TRBV2 and TRBJ2-4; no firm D call. Germline-derived CDR1 and CDR2 are SNHLY and FYNNEI. There are 16 residues in the CDR3. V was clipped by 2 bases and J by 2 bases, with 13 bases between them.

This chain joins TRBV10-3 and TRBJ1-1, with D maybe TRBD1 (5 bases). Looked up from germline, CDR1 is ENHRY and CDR2 is SYGVKD. CDR3 length: 14 residues. V was cut by 7 bases and J by 0 bases, with 12 bases left in between. This chain's CDR3 is CAINPGRMNTEAFF. Here the CDR3 DNA reads TGTGCCATCAATCCGGGACGGATGAACACTGAAGCTTTCTTT.

This clonotype was seen a handful of times. The rearrangement links TRBV4-2 to TRBJ2-1; 12 bases fit TRBD2. Germline V gives CDR1 LGHNA, CDR2 YNFKEQ. The CDR3 has 20 amino acids. V lost 5 bases and J lost 0; bases outside the gene matches: 14. The CDR3, as DNA: TGTGCCAGCAGCTCCGTGTCACTAGCGGGGGGTGTAAGCTCCTACAATGAGCAGTTCTTC. As protein: CASSSVSLAGGVSSYNEQFF.

The chain employs TRBV15 and TRBJ1-5; D is ambiguous. V dropped 0 bases and J dropped 3 bases, with 9 bases sitting between them. The CDR3 runs 15 residues. Germline CDR1 is LNHNV and CDR2 is YYDKDF (reference sequence). The CDR3 DNA sequence: TGTGCCACCAGCAGAGATCCTGGATACAATCAGCCCCAGCATTTT. It encodes CATSRDPGYNQPQHF.

This clonotype was seen a few times. The chain is built from TRBV29-1 and TRBJ1-1; D ambiguous. Germline V CDR1 and CDR2: SQVTM, ANQGSEA. V lost 4 bases, J lost 0 bases, and 6 bases lay in between. This CDR3 spans 12 amino acids. CDR3 coding DNA: TGCAGCGTTGCCACCATGAACACTGAAGCTTTCTTT. This gives the protein CSVATMNTEAFF.

This clonotype was found many times. The genes are TRBV27 and TRBJ1-1, with D perhaps matching TRBD1 (5 bases). The CDR3 runs 14 residues. V was pared by 2 bases and J by 0 bases, with 7 bases between. The germline gives CDR1 MNHEY, CDR2 SMNVEV (reference sequence). The CDR3 coding sequence is TGTGCCAGCAGTTTAGTGGGGGTGAACACTGAAGCTTTCTTT. Its protein is CASSLVGVNTEAFF.

The chain is built from TRBV7-2 and TRBJ2-4; D uncertain. The CDR3 is 15 amino acids. Germline CDR1 and CDR2: SGHTA and FQGNSA. The V end lost 5 bases, the J end lost 7 bases, and 18 bases lay between the germline ends. CDR3 nucleotides: TGTGCCAGCAGCCCCCCGGGTAATCTCGTGAACATTCAGTACTTC. This gives the protein CASSPPGNLVNIQYF.

V and J are TRBV28 and TRBJ2-5; D is unclear. The V end lost 8 bases, the J end lost 7 bases, and 11 bases lay between the germline ends. In germline, CDR1 is MDHEN, CDR2 SYDVKM. The CDR3 spans 11 residues. In DNA form, the CDR3 reads TGTGCCAGCGAAGGACGAGTGACCCAGTACTTC. Translation gives CASEGRVTQYF.

This clonotype was seen at least ten times. The rearrangement links TRBV7-2 to TRBJ2-3; D is possibly TRBD2 (5 bases). V was trimmed by 5 bases and J by 8 bases, leaving 11 bases between them. This CDR3 spans 12 amino acids. Germline CDR1 reads SGHTA; CDR2 reads FQGNSA. The CDR3 spells CASSQDLGTQYF. The CDR3 DNA reads as TGTGCCAGCAGCCAGGACTTGGGTACGCAGTATTTT.

The chain recombines TRBV28 with TRBJ1-1; no clear D gene. Germline CDR1 MDHEN, CDR2 SYDVKM. V was trimmed by 6 bases and J by 3 bases, leaving 11 bases between them. The length of the CDR3 is 13 residues. Written as DNA, the CDR3 is TGTGCCAGCAGCCCGAACGGTTACACTGAAGCTTTCTTT. This encodes CASSPNGYTEAFF.

This clonotype was detected many times. V usage is TRBV20-1 and J usage is TRBJ2-7, with TRBD2 matching 7 bases. CDR1 is DFQATT and CDR2 is SNEGSKA in the germline V gene (reference sequence). The CDR3 runs 16 residues. J lost 0 bases, V lost 4 bases, and 12 bases had no gene match. DNA for the CDR3: TGCAGTGCTACCAATCCGGGAGGAACAAGCTCCTACGAGCAGTACTTC. Its translation: CSATNPGGTSSYEQYF.

This clonotype came up many times. The V and J genes are TRBV27 and TRBJ2-5, with D possibly TRBD1 on 6 matching bases. V was shortened by 4 bases and J by 5 bases, with 11 bases between the two germline ends. Germline V gives CDR1 MNHEY, CDR2 SMNVEV (reference sequence). CDR3 length: 13 amino acids. The CDR3 DNA reads as TGTGCCAGCAGTTCGGGACATATCGAGACCCAGTACTTC. The encoded protein is CASSSGHIETQYF.

The sample holds many counts of this clonotype. The CDR3 spells CASSLLGYTQYF. In DNA form, the CDR3 reads TGTGCCAGCAGCCTACTAGGCTATACGCAGTATTTT. V is TRBV7-2 and J is TRBJ2-3, with TRBD2 as a possible D gene (5 bases). The CDR3 spans 12 residues. Germline CDR1 is SGHTA and CDR2 is FQGNSA. Trimming stripped 5 bases from V and 7 bases from J, with 10 bases between.

This clonotype showed up many times. The chain uses TRBV7-8 and TRBJ2-3; the D is unclear. The CDR3 covers 13 residues. Trimming pared 4 bases from V and 6 bases from J, leaving 11 bases between. Germline CDR1 is SGHVS and CDR2 is FQNEAQ. CDR3 nucleotides: TGTGCCAGCAGCTCAGGACGGATCGATACGCAGTATTTT. This sequence encodes CASSSGRIDTQYF. The whole variable domain, remainder taken from reference TRBV7-8 and TRBJ2-3, is GAGVSQSPRYKVAKRGQDVALRCDPISGHVSLFWYQQALGQGPEFLTYFQNEAQLDKSGLPSDRFFAERPEGSVSTLKIQRTQQEDSAVYLCASSSGRIDTQYFGPGTRLTVL.

This clonotype was counted at least ten times. This chain links TRBV7-2 with TRBJ1-2; D remains ambiguous. The V gene lost 4 bases and the J gene lost 0 bases, with 9 bases spanning the gap. Germline loops: CDR1 SGHTA, CDR2 FQGNSA. CDR3 size: 14 residues. The CDR3 DNA reads TGTGCCAGCAGCTCGTACGGACCTAACTATGGCTACACCTTC. It specifies CASSSYGPNYGYTF.

The V and J genes are TRBV6-5 and TRBJ2-7; the D gene is possibly TRBD1 (6 bases). Germline loops: CDR1 MNHEY, CDR2 SVGAGI. The CDR3 sequence is 16 residues long. V dropped 8 bases and J dropped 0 bases, with 20 bases sitting between them. CDR3 DNA sequence: TGTGCCAGCTCCCCATCCCAGGGGTTAAGCTCCTACGAGCAGTACTTC. Protein sequence: CASSPSQGLSSYEQYF.

Notes on this clonotype: At one of its ends the junction is not consistent with the germline gene, which may arise from a read error. The chain combines TRBV5-8 with TRBJ1-1; the match to TRBD1 covers 9 bases. The length of the CDR3 is 15 residues. Germline loops: CDR1 SGHTS, CDR2 YDEGEE. In nucleotides, the CDR3 is TGCGCCAGCAGCCCCCGGACAGGGGCGGGCACTGAAGCTTTCTTT. Protein product: CASSPRTGAGTEAFF.

V gene TRBV7-8 combines with J gene TRBJ1-2; the match to TRBD1 covers 11 bases. Germline CDR1 is SGHVS and CDR2 is FQNEAQ. V lost 3 bases, J lost 8 bases, and 8 bases stayed unmatched. CDR3 length: 15 amino acids. The CDR3 DNA sequence: TGTGCCAGCAGCTTCAAGGGACAGGGGGTTGACGGCTACACCTTC. Its protein product is CASSFKGQGVDGYTF.

J is TRBJ1-3 and V is TRBV10-3; D unresolved. V dropped 10 bases and J dropped 0 bases, with 13 bases sitting between them. The length of the CDR3 is 14 residues. CDR1 is ENHRY and CDR2 is SYGVKD in the germline V gene. CDR3 sequence (DNA): TGTGCCACGAGTTTGGAAAACTCTGGAAACACCATATATTTT. It codes for CATSLENSGNTIYF.

This clonotype came up many times. This chain uses TRBV7-8 with TRBJ2-7; 7 bases agree with TRBD2. The CDR3 contains 16 residues. Germline lookup yields CDR1 SGHVS and CDR2 FQNEAQ. The junction had 11 bases not matched to a gene; V was cut back by 0 bases and J by 6 bases. CDR3 coding DNA: TGTGCCAGCAGCTTAGCGCTTGGACTAGAGGGTCCCGAGCAGTACTTC. Amino acid sequence: CASSLALGLEGPEQYF.

The chain combines TRBV5-1 with TRBJ2-1; weak D call: TRBD2 (6 bases). The CDR3 is 19 residues long. V was trimmed by 1 base and J by 3 bases, leaving 23 bases between them. CDR1 and CDR2 (germline): SGHRS, YFSETQ. The CDR3 DNA follows: TGCGCCAGCAGCTTGCTTACGACCGGGACTCGCCACGACTACAATGAGCAGTTCTTC. Translated: CASSLLTTGTRHDYNEQFF.

There are a few counts of this clonotype. CDR3 amino acids: CSAGFSSNVLTF. The CDR3 DNA is TGCAGTGCTGGGTTTTCGTCCAACGTCCTGACTTTC. The chain employs TRBV20-1 and TRBJ2-6; D is uncertain. The V and J ends lost 5 bases and 8 bases respectively, with 10 bases between them. This CDR3 comprises 12 residues. Germline CDR1 reads DFQATT; CDR2 reads SNEGSKA (reference sequence).